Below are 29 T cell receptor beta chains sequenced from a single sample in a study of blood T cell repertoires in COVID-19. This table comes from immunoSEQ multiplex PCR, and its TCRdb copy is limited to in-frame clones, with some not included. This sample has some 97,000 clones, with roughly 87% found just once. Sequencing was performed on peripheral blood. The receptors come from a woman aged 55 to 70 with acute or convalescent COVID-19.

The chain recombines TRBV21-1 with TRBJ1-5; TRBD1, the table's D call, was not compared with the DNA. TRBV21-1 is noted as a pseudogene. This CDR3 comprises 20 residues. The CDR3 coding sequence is TGTGCCAGCAGCAAATTCAATCGGGGACACCGGATTAGCTGCAATCAGCCCCAGCATTTT. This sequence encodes CASSKFNRGHRISCNQPQHF.

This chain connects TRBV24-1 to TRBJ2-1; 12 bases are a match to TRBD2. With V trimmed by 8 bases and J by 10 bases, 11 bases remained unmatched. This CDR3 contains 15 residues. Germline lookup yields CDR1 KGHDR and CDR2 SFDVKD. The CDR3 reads CATTSTSGRPREQFF. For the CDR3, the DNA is TGTGCCACCACTTCGACTAGCGGGAGACCACGGGAGCAGTTCTTC.

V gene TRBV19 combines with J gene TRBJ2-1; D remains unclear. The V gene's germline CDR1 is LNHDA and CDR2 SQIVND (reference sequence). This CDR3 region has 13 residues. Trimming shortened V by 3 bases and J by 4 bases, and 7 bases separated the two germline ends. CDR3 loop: CASSINIYNEQFF. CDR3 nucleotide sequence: TGTGCCAGTAGTATCAACATATACAATGAGCAGTTCTTC.

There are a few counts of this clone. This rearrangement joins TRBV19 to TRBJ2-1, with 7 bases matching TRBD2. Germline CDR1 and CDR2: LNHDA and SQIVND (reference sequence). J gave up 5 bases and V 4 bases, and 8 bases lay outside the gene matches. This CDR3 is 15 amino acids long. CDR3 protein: CASSTSAGRDNEQFF. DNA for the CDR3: TGTGCCAGTAGTACATCAGCGGGACGGGACAATGAGCAGTTCTTC. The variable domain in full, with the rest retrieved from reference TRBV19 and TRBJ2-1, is DGGITQSPKYLFRKEGQNVTLSCEQNLNHDAMYWYRQDPGQGLRLIYYSQIVNDFQKGDIAEGYSVSREKKESFPLTVTSAQKNPTAFYLCASSTSAGRDNEQFFGPGTRLTVL.

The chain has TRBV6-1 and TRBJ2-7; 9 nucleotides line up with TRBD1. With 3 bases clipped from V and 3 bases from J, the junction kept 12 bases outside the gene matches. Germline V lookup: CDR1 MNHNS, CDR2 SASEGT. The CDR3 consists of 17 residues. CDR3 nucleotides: TGTGCCAGCAGTGAGAATTGGACAGGGGTTATAGGCTACGAGCAGTACTTC. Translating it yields CASSENWTGVIGYEQYF.

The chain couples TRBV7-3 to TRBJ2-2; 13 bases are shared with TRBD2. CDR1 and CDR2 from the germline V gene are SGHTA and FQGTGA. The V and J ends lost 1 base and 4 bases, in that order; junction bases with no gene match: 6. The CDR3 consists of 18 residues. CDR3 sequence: CASSLIGGLAGSTGELFF. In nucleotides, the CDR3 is TGTGCCAGCAGCTTAATAGGGGGACTAGCGGGATCCACCGGGGAGCTGTTTTTT. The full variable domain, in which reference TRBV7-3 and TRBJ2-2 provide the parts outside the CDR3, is GAGVSQTPSNKVTEKGKYVELRCDPISGHTALYWYRQSLGQGPEFLIYFQGTGAADDSGLPNDRFFAVRPEGSVSTLKIQRTERGDSAVYLCASSLIGGLAGSTGELFFGEGSRLTVL.

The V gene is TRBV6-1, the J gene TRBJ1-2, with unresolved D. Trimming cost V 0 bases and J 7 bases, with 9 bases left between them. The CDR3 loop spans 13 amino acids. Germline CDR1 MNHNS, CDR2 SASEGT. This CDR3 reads CASSEAFGFGYTF. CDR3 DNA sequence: TGTGCCAGCAGTGAAGCGTTCGGGTTTGGCTACACCTTC.

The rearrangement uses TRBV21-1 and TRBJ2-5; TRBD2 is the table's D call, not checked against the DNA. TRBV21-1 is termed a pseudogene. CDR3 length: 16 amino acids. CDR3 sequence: CASSKNLVYGEETQYF. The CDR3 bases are TGTGCCAGCAGCAAAAACCTCGTGTACGGAGAAGAGACCCAGTACTTC.

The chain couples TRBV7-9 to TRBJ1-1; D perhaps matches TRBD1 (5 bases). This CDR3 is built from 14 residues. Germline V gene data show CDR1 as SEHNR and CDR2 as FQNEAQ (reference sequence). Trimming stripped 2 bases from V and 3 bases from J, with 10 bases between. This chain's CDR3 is CASSLQGFHTEAFF. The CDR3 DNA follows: TGTGCCAGCAGCTTACAGGGTTTCCACACTGAAGCTTTCTTT. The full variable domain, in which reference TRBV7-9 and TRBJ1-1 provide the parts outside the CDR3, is DTGVSQNPRHKITKRGQNVTFRCDPISEHNRLYWYRQTLGQGPEFLTYFQNEAQLEKSRLLSDRFSAERPKGSFSTLEIQRTEQGDSAMYLCASSLQGFHTEAFFGQGTRLTVV.

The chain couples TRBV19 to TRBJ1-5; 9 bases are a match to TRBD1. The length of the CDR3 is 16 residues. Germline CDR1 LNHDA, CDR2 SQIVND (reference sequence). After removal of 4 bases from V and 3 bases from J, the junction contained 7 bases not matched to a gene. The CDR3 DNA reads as TGTGCCAGTAGTAGGTCGGGACAGGGTATCAATCAGCCCCAGCATTTT. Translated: CASSRSGQGINQPQHF.

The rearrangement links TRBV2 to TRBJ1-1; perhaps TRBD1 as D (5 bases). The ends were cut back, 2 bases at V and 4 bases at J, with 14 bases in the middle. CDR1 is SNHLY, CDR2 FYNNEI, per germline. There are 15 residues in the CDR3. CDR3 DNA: TGTGCCAGCAGTGAAAGGGGACTGGGGGGCACTGAAGCTTTCTTT. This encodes CASSERGLGGTEAFF.

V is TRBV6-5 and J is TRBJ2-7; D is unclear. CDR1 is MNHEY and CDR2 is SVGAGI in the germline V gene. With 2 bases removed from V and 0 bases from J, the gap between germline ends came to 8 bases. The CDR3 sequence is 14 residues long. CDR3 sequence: CASSYDGGSYEQYF. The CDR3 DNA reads TGTGCCAGCAGTTACGATGGCGGCTCCTACGAGCAGTACTTC.

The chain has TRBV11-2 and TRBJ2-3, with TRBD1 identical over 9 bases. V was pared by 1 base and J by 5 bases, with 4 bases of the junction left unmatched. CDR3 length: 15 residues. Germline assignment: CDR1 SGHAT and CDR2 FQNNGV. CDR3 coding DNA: TGTGCCAGCAGCTTAGGGGACAGGGCGGGAGATACGCAGTATTTT. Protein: CASSLGDRAGDTQYF.

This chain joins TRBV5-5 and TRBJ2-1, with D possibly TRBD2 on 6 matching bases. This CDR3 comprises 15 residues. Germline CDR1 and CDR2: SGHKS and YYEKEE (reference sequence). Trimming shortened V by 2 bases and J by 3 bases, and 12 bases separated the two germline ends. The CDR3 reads CASSFRASDYNEQFF. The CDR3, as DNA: TGTGCCAGCAGCTTTAGGGCTAGCGACTACAATGAGCAGTTCTTC.

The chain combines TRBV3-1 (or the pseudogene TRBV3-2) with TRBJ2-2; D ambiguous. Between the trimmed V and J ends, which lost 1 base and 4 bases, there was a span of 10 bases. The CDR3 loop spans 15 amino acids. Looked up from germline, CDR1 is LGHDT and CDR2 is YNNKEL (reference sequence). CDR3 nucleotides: TGTGCCAGCAGCCAAGTGAGGCTGGGCACCGGGGAGCTGTTTTTT. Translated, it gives CASSQVRLGTGELFF.

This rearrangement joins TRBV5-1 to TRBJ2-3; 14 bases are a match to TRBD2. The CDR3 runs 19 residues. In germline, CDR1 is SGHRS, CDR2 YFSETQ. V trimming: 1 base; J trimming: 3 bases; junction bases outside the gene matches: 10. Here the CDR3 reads CASSLSGTSGRGGTDTQYF. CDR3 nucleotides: TGCGCCAGCAGCTTGAGCGGGACTAGCGGGAGAGGTGGAACAGATACGCAGTATTTT.

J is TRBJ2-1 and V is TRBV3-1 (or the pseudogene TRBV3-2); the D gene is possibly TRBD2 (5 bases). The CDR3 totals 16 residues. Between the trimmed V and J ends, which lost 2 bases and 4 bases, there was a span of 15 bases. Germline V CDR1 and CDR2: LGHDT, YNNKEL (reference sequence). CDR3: CASSQRLIRGYNEQFF. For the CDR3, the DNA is TGTGCCAGCAGCCAACGGCTCATTCGGGGATACAATGAGCAGTTCTTC.

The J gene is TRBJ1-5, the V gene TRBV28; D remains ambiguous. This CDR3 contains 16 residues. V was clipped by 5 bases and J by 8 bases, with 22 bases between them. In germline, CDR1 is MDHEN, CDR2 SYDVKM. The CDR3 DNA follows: TGTGCCAGCAGTCCCCCCGGGAGGGCCCTTGGGAAGCCCCAGCATTTT. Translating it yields CASSPPGRALGKPQHF.

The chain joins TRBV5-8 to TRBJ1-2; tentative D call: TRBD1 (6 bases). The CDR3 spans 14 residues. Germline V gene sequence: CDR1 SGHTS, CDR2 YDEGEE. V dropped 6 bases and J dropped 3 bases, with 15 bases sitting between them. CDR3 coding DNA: TGTGCCAGCAAACAGGGCCTGGCGTACTATGGCTACACCTTC. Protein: CASKQGLAYYGYTF.

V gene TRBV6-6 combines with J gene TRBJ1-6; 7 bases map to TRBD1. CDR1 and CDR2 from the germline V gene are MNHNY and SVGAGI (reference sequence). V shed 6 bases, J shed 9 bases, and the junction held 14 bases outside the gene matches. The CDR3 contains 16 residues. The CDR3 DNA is TGTGCCAGCAGAGTCACAGGCTCTCGGGACAGTTCACCCCTCCACTTT. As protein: CASRVTGSRDSSPLHF.

CDR3 residues: CASSLGAGYNEQFF. In DNA, the CDR3 is TGTGCCAGCAGCTTAGGGGCGGGGTACAATGAGCAGTTCTTC. The chain couples TRBV11-3 to TRBJ2-1; TRBD2 is a possible D gene (6 bases). Germline CDR1 SGHNT, CDR2 YENEEA. The CDR3 extends over 14 amino acids. V lost 1 base, J lost 4 bases, and 8 bases lay in between.

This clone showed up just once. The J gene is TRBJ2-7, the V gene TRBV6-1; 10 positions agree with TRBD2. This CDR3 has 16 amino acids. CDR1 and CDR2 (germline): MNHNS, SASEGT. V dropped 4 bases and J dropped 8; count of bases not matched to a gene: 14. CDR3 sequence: CASSALLSGRSSKQYF. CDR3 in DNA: TGTGCCAGCAGTGCCTTACTTAGCGGGAGGTCCTCCAAGCAGTACTTC.

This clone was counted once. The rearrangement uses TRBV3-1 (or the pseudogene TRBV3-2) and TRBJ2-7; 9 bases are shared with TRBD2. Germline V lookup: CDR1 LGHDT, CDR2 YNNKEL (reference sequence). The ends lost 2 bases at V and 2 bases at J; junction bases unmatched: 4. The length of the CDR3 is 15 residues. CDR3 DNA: TGTGCCAGCAGCCAACCGCGCGGGAGGGCCTACGAGCAGTACTTC. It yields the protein CASSQPRGRAYEQYF.

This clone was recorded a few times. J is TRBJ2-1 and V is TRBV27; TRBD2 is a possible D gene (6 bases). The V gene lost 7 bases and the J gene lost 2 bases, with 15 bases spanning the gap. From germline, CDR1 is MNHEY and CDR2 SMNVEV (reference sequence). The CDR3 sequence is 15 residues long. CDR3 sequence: CASIPGVYAYNEQFF. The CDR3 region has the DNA TGTGCCAGCATCCCGGGGGTTTATGCCTACAATGAGCAGTTCTTC.

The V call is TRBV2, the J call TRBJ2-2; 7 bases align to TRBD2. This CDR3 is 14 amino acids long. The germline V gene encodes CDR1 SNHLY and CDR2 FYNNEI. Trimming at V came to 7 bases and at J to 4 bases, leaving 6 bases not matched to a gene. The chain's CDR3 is CASTEGTITGELFF. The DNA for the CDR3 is TGTGCCAGCACTGAGGGGACTATCACCGGGGAGCTGTTTTTT.

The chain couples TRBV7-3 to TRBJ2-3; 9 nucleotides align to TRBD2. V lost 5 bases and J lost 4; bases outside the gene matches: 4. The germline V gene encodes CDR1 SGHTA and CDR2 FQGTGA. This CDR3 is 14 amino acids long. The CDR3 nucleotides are TGTGCCAGCAGCGCTGGACTAGCGTCAGATACGCAGTATTTT. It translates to CASSAGLASDTQYF.

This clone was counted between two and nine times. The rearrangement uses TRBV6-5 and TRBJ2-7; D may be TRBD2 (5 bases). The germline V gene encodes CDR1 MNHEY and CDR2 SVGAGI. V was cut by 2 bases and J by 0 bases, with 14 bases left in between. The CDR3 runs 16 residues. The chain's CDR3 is CASSYDAITSSYEQYV. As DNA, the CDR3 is TGTGCCAGCAGTTACGACGCGATAACTAGCTCCTACGAGCAGTACGTC.

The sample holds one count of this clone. This CDR3 reads CASSLLQGNPYEQYF. The CDR3 DNA follows: TGCGCCAGCAGCTTGTTACAGGGAAACCCCTACGAGCAGTACTTC. This chain joins TRBV5-1 and TRBJ2-7; possible D gene TRBD1, 6 bases. CDR1 and CDR2 (germline): SGHRS, YFSETQ. The V and J ends lost 1 base and 2 bases respectively, with 13 bases between them. The CDR3 is 15 residues long.

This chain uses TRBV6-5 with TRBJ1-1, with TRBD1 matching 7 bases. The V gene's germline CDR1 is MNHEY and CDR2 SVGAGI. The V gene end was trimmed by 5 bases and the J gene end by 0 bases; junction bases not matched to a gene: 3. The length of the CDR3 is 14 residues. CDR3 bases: TGTGCCAGCAGTAGAGACAGGGTGAACACTGAAGCTTTCTTT. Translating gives CASSRDRVNTEAFF.